The 27 T cell receptor beta chains reported below all come from one sample, sequenced in a study of Ad26.COV2.S vaccination and SARS-CoV-2 variants. Sequencing was performed with immunoSEQ multiplex PCR; in TCRdb, only in-frame clones are kept and a portion is missing. This table has roughly 350,000 clones, more than 75% appearing once. Treatment noted: 19 received Ad26.COV2.S at low or high dose, single or two shots; several received placebo; per-sample allocation not given. Samples were taken on day 63 after the first vaccine or placebo injection. This specimen was peripheral blood, taken in a trial of Ad26.COV2.S vaccine versus placebo. Receptor source: a person aged 18-65 years who received the Ad26.COV2.S COVID-19 vaccine or a placebo.

V gene TRBV5-1 combines with J gene TRBJ2-7; D perhaps matches TRBD1 (6 bases). Trimming took off 2 bases at V and 3 bases at J, with 12 bases between the two ends. Germline V gene data show CDR1 as SGHRS and CDR2 as YFSETQ. This CDR3 spans 14 amino acids. The DNA of the CDR3 is TGCGCCAGCAGCTTCGGGACAAGGAACTACGAGCAGTACTTC. Its protein is CASSFGTRNYEQYF.

The chain links TRBV30 to TRBJ1-5, with TRBD1 matching 8 bases. The germline CDR1 and CDR2 sequences are GTSNPN and SVGIG (reference sequence). V dropped 0 bases and J dropped 6; count of bases not matched to a gene: 4. The CDR3 is 14 residues long. In nucleotides, the CDR3 is TGTGCCTGGAGTGTAGGCAGGGGGCTTCAGCCCCAGCATTTT. Its translation is CAWSVGRGLQPQHF.

Turning to this clone: The sample carries other DNA sequences with the same CDR3. V usage is TRBV5-1 and J usage is TRBJ2-3, with no clear D. The V gene's germline CDR1 is SGHRS and CDR2 YFSETQ. Trimming pared 2 bases from V and 2 bases from J, leaving 3 bases between. This CDR3 has 12 amino acids. CDR3 residues: CASSLNTDTQYF. Here the CDR3 DNA reads TGCGCCAGCAGCTTAAACACAGATACGCAGTATTTT.

The chain recombines TRBV9 with TRBJ2-1; 7 positions match TRBD2. The germline CDR1 and CDR2 sequences are SGDLS and YYNGEE. With V trimmed by 4 bases and J by 0 bases, 7 bases remained unmatched. This CDR3 contains 16 residues. CDR3 DNA sequence: TGTGCCAGCAGCCCTGGGGGAGGGATCTCCTACAATGAGCAGTTCTTC. As protein: CASSPGGGISYNEQFF.

This chain joins TRBV24-1 and TRBJ2-2; D possibly corresponds to TRBD1 (6 bases). Germline assignment: CDR1 KGHDR and CDR2 SFDVKD. V lost 7 bases and J 0 bases, leaving 8 bases between the germline ends. This CDR3 is 14 amino acids long. The CDR3 nucleotides read TGTGCCACCAGCGGGACATCGAACACCGGGGAGCTGTTTTTT. Translating gives CATSGTSNTGELFF.

The CDR3 DNA follows: TGTGCCAGCAGGGGGCCCGGACAGGAAAAAAACATTCAGTACTTC. The encoded protein is CASRGPGQEKNIQYF. The gene calls are TRBV5-6 and TRBJ2-4; 7 bases are shared with TRBD1. V was pared by 5 bases and J by 4 bases, with 9 bases of the junction left unmatched. Germline V gene lookup returns CDR1 SGHDT and CDR2 YYEEEE. CDR3 size: 15 residues.

The chain is built from TRBV23-1 and TRBJ1-2; a possible D gene is TRBD1 (5 bases). TRBV23-1 is an ORF for which the function is uncertain. V lost 7 bases, J lost 5 bases, and 20 bases lay in between. CDR3 length: 15 amino acids. Here the CDR3 reads CASTPRTRHKYGYTF. CDR3 coding DNA: TGCGCCAGCACCCCCCGGACAAGGCACAAATATGGCTACACCTTC.

The chain is built from TRBV7-9 and TRBJ1-5, with D uncertain. Trimming removed 7 bases from V and 6 bases from J, with 10 bases in between. Germline V CDR1 and CDR2: SEHNR, FQNEAQ (reference sequence). The CDR3 totals 12 residues. CDR3 sequence: CASTRGGQPQHF. The CDR3 DNA is TGTGCCAGCACTAGAGGAGGTCAGCCCCAGCATTTT.

The chain combines TRBV7-2 with TRBJ1-2, with unresolved D. V was cut by 1 base and J by 2 bases, with 14 bases left in between. CDR3 length: 16 residues. Germline V gene lookup returns CDR1 SGHTA and CDR2 FQGNSA. CDR3 amino acids: CASSLGQIRLNYGYTF. CDR3 coding DNA: TGTGCCAGCAGCTTAGGGCAGATCAGGCTGAACTATGGCTACACCTTC.

V usage is TRBV6-2 or TRBV6-3 and J usage is TRBJ1-4; 9 positions agree with TRBD1. V was clipped by 5 bases and J by 13 bases; unmatched bases: 8. Germline V gene sequence: CDR1 MNHEY, CDR2 SVGEGT. The CDR3 extends over 13 amino acids. The CDR3 spells CASSPGQGGRLFF. In DNA form, the CDR3 reads TGTGCCAGCAGTCCGGGACAGGGAGGGCGACTGTTTTTT.

This chain uses TRBV4-1 with TRBJ2-7; tentatively, D is TRBD1 or TRBD2 (6 bases each). V was shortened by 1 base and J by 1 base, with 20 bases between the two germline ends. CDR1 and CDR2 (germline): MGHRA, YSYEKL. This CDR3 has 18 residues. CDR3 coding DNA: TGCGCCAGCAGCCAAGGCTTTGGAGGGGGGCCGTTTTCCTACGAGCAGTACTTC. It specifies CASSQGFGGGPFSYEQYF.

This sequence joins TRBV3-1 (or the pseudogene TRBV3-2) and TRBJ2-3; 8 nucleotides agree with TRBD2. The CDR3 runs to 13 residues. The V gene end was trimmed by 7 bases and the J gene end by 3 bases; junction bases not matched to a gene: 3. Germline CDR1 LGHDT, CDR2 YNNKEL (reference sequence). CDR3 region: CASNRGGTDTQYF. The DNA for the CDR3 is TGTGCCAGCAACCGCGGGGGGACAGATACGCAGTATTTT.

V usage is TRBV6-1 and J usage is TRBJ2-7, with D tentatively TRBD2 (6 bases). V dropped 4 bases and J dropped 1 base, with 17 bases sitting between them. The CDR3 runs 16 residues. Germline CDR1 and CDR2: MNHNS and SASEGT. CDR3 nucleotides: TGTGCCAGCAGTGGGGACTGGACGAGATTATCCTACGAGCAGTACTTC. This sequence encodes CASSGDWTRLSYEQYF.

V gene TRBV4-1 combines with J gene TRBJ1-2; 7 positions match TRBD1. V gave up 5 bases and J gave up 2 bases; unmatched junction bases: 8. Germline-derived CDR1 and CDR2 are MGHRA and YSYEKL. This CDR3 has 15 residues. In DNA, the CDR3 is TGCGCCAGCAGCGCCGGTGGGGACAGCAACTATGGCTACACCTTC. Protein sequence: CASSAGGDSNYGYTF.

The chain combines TRBV5-6 with TRBJ2-7; 12 bases are shared with TRBD2. The junction had 7 bases not matched to a gene; V was cut back by 3 bases and J by 3 bases. Germline assignment: CDR1 SGHDT and CDR2 YYEEEE. This CDR3 is built from 16 residues. The CDR3 protein is CASSSTTSGGYYEQYF. CDR3 DNA sequence: TGTGCCAGCAGCTCAACGACTAGCGGGGGATACTACGAGCAGTACTTC.

This chain links TRBV5-1 with TRBJ1-1; the D gene is possibly TRBD1 (6 bases). The CDR3 spans 14 residues. Germline CDR1 SGHRS, CDR2 YFSETQ. V was pared by 5 bases and J by 1 base, with 12 bases between. The CDR3 reads CASRERQENTEAFF. CDR3 sequence (DNA): TGCGCCAGCAGAGAGAGACAGGAGAACACTGAAGCTTTCTTT.

The DNA for the CDR3 is TGCAGCGTTGATAAGACAGGTGTAGTGAACACTGAAGCTTTCTTT. Translating gives CSVDKTGVVNTEAFF. J is TRBJ1-1 and V is TRBV29-1; perhaps TRBD1 as D (6 bases). The CDR3 totals 15 residues. From germline, CDR1 is SQVTM and CDR2 ANQGSEA. V was clipped by 3 bases and J by 0 bases, with 14 bases between them.

The chain has TRBV28 and TRBJ1-3; 9 nucleotides line up with TRBD1. The CDR3 consists of 15 residues. From germline, CDR1 is MDHEN and CDR2 SYDVKM. V lost 7 bases to trimming and J lost 6 bases; unmatched junction nucleotides: 10. The chain's CDR3 is CASTISTGGKNTIYF. The CDR3 DNA reads TGTGCCAGCACCATATCCACAGGGGGCAAAAACACCATATATTTT.

The count of this clone is one. The V and J genes are TRBV2 and TRBJ1-2; 9 nucleotides agree with TRBD1. Per the germline V gene, CDR1 is SNHLY and CDR2 is FYNNEI. The CDR3 extends over 15 amino acids. V shed 0 bases and J 3 bases; nucleotides not matched to a gene: 2. Here the CDR3 DNA reads TGTGCCAGCAGTGAAGCGGGACAGGGAGACTATGGCTACACCTTC. Translation: CASSEAGQGDYGYTF.

This clone was observed a handful of times. The V gene is TRBV30, the J gene TRBJ1-5; weak D call: TRBD1 (5 bases). This CDR3 contains 13 residues. Germline V gene lookup returns CDR1 GTSNPN and CDR2 SVGIG (reference sequence). Trimming cost V 4 bases and J 7 bases, with 14 bases left between them. The CDR3 here is CAWTGGDGQPQHF. Here the CDR3 DNA reads TGTGCCTGGACCGGGGGGGACGGGCAGCCCCAGCATTTT. The variable domain in full, completed from reference TRBV30 and TRBJ1-5, reads SQTIHQWPATLVQPVGSPLSLECTVEGTSNPNLYWYRQAAGRGLQLLFYSVGIGQISSEVPQNLSASRPQDRQFILSSKKLLLSDSGFYLCAWTGGDGQPQHFGDGTRLSIL.

The chain employs TRBV10-3 and TRBJ1-5; D uncertain. The CDR3 contains 17 residues. The ends were cut back, 0 bases at V and 6 bases at J, with 18 bases in the middle. Germline CDR1 reads ENHRY; CDR2 reads SYGVKD. The DNA of the CDR3 is TGTGCCATCAGTGAGTCGCGAGACGCCGGATCCGGTCAGCCCCAGCATTTT. Protein product: CAISESRDAGSGQPQHF.

V usage is TRBV30 and J usage is TRBJ1-4; D gene ambiguous. Germline CDR1 is GTSNPN and CDR2 is SVGIG (reference sequence). This CDR3 contains 15 residues. The V end was cut by 4 bases, the J end by 5 bases, with 17 bases between. For the CDR3, the DNA is TGTGCCTGGACAGAAGGCACTCTCGTCAATGAAAAACTGTTTTTT. It is translated as CAWTEGTLVNEKLFF.

CDR3 nucleotides: TGTGCCAGCAGTTCCCAGGGGAGCGGGGATTACACAGATACGCAGTATTTT. Amino acids: CASSSQGSGDYTDTQYF. The gene calls are TRBV28 and TRBJ2-3; D may be TRBD2 (7 bases). The V end lost 4 bases, the J end lost 2 bases, and 19 bases lay between the germline ends. This CDR3 comprises 17 residues. From germline, CDR1 is MDHEN and CDR2 SYDVKM.

The chain recombines TRBV19 with TRBJ1-1; D is undetermined. The CDR3 covers 17 residues. From germline, CDR1 is LNHDA and CDR2 SQIVND (reference sequence). V lost 7 bases and J lost 0, with 21 bases in between. The CDR3: CASILSGAGYMNTEAFF. The CDR3 region has the DNA TGTGCCAGTATTTTATCCGGTGCGGGATACATGAACACTGAAGCTTTCTTT.

This clone is a singleton in its sample. The chain is built from TRBV30 and TRBJ2-2; D is undetermined. The CDR3 is 14 residues long. Germline CDR1 is GTSNPN and CDR2 is SVGIG (reference sequence). Trimming removed 1 base from V and 6 bases from J, with 12 bases in between. CDR3 bases: TGTGCCTGGAGTGCACGGGCTCCCCCCGGGGAGCTGTTTTTT. This sequence encodes CAWSARAPPGELFF.

This clone was found once. The chain is built from TRBV7-3 and TRBJ2-2; 8 bases map to TRBD2. Germline V lookup: CDR1 SGHTA, CDR2 FQGTGA. The CDR3 runs to 15 residues. V was pared by 4 bases and J by 1 base, with 2 bases of the junction left unmatched. The CDR3 sequence: CASSSAGGNTGELFF. CDR3 DNA: TGTGCCAGCAGCTCCGCGGGGGGGAACACCGGGGAGCTGTTTTTT.

The chain uses TRBV19 and TRBJ2-3; 8 nucleotides match TRBD2. V lost 4 bases and J lost 1; bases outside the gene matches: 4. CDR1 LNHDA and CDR2 SQIVND come from the germline V gene (reference sequence). This CDR3 is 15 amino acids long. The CDR3 reads CASSTRRGGTDTQYF. Written as DNA, the CDR3 is TGTGCCAGTAGTACCAGGCGGGGGGGCACAGATACGCAGTATTTT.